A single sample is the source of the 28 T cell receptor beta chains below, sequenced in a study of blood T cells in healthy people across ages. Combining a sample-barcoded 5' primer with a J-beta primer mix, a second PCR ran for roughly 7 to 12 cycles. MiXCR, applied by TCRdb to the 5' RACE reads, yields one record per CDR3 protein. The sample lists 550,000 to 800,000 distinct CDR3 sequences, around 21% occurring once. The specimen was blood. Every receptor here comes from a man aged 65 to 85 in good health.

This clonotype occurred a few times. The J gene is TRBJ2-2, the V gene TRBV2; 7 bases line up with TRBD1. In germline, CDR1 is SNHLY, CDR2 FYNNEI. J lost 0 bases, V lost 11 bases, and 9 bases had no gene match. CDR3 size: 15 residues. The CDR3 sequence: CAGMVGTANTGELFF. CDR3 bases: TGTGCCGGCATGGTGGGGACAGCGAACACCGGGGAGCTGTTTTTT.

The chain joins TRBV20-1 to TRBJ2-3, with 9 bases aligning to TRBD2. CDR1 and CDR2 (germline): DFQATT, SNEGSKA (reference sequence). This CDR3 contains 17 residues. V lost 0 bases to trimming and J lost 4 bases; unmatched junction nucleotides: 11. This chain's CDR3 is CSARDSRASGNADTQYF. As DNA, the CDR3 is TGCAGTGCTAGAGATAGTCGGGCTAGCGGGAATGCAGATACGCAGTATTTT.

This clonotype showed up just a few times. The chain employs TRBV4-1 and TRBJ1-4; TRBD1 aligns across 8 bases. Germline V gene lookup returns CDR1 MGHRA and CDR2 YSYEKL. The CDR3 loop spans 16 amino acids. The ends lost 3 bases at V and 8 bases at J; junction bases unmatched: 11. The DNA for the CDR3 is TGCGCCAGCAGCCATGGGGGTAAGGCAGGGGGCGAAAAACTGTTTTTT. This sequence encodes CASSHGGKAGGEKLFF.

This clonotype was observed a handful of times. This sequence joins TRBV6-6 and TRBJ1-5; D uncertain. V shed 6 bases and J shed 4 bases, with 4 bases lying between them. The germline gives CDR1 MNHNY, CDR2 SVGAGI (reference sequence). This CDR3 contains 11 residues. CDR3 DNA sequence: TGTGCCAGCAGGGAAAATCAGCCCCAGCATTTT. It codes for CASRENQPQHF.

Points on this clonotype: The junction shows a germline mismatch at one end, possibly a read error. The chain's CDR3 is CASSATGTREETQYF. In DNA form, the CDR3 reads TGTGCTAGCAGCGCCACTGGGACCAGGGAAGAGACCCAGTACTTC. This chain connects TRBV7-7 to TRBJ2-5, with D perhaps assigned TRBD1 or TRBD2 (5 bases each). CDR1 is SSHAT and CDR2 is FNYEAQ in the germline V gene (reference sequence). This CDR3 spans 15 amino acids.

The chain's CDR3 is CASSQAGRTNSPLHF. As DNA, the CDR3 is TGTGCCAGCAGCCAGGCAGGACGGACTAATTCACCCCTCCACTTT. The chain has TRBV14 and TRBJ1-6; D not certain. V was clipped by 3 bases and J by 6 bases, with 12 bases between them. The CDR3 extends over 15 amino acids. Germline assignment: CDR1 SGHDN and CDR2 FVKESK. The full variable domain, rest sourced from reference TRBV14 and TRBJ1-6, is EAGVTQFPSHSVIEKGQTVTLRCDPISGHDNLYWYRRVMGKEIKFLLHFVKESKQDESGMPNNRFLAERTGGTYSTLKVQPAELEDSGVYFCASSQAGRTNSPLHFGNGTRLTVT.

Ten or more counts support this clonotype. Here the CDR3 reads CASSLARGGGYTF. The CDR3 nucleotides read TGTGCCAGCAGTTTAGCCCGGGGTGGTGGCTACACCTTC. V and J are TRBV12-3 or TRBV12-4 and TRBJ1-2; D not resolved. CDR3 length equals 13 residues. Trimming took off 0 bases at V and 7 bases at J, with 9 bases between the two ends.

The V gene is TRBV12-3 or TRBV12-4, the J gene TRBJ2-2, with D possibly being TRBD2 (5 bases). The CDR3 runs to 14 residues. The ends were cut back, 7 bases at V and 4 bases at J, with 13 bases in the middle. CDR3 DNA sequence: TGTGCCAGCATGGTGGGAGCCGTCACCGGGGAGCTGTTTTTT. It is translated as CASMVGAVTGELFF.

The rearrangement links TRBV12-3 or TRBV12-4 to TRBJ2-2, with D possibly called TRBD1 or TRBD2 (6 bases each). V gave up 6 bases and J gave up 9 bases, with 23 bases separating them. This CDR3 is built from 16 residues. The CDR3 protein is CASSPRGKGEVRELFF. The CDR3 DNA is TGTGCCAGCAGCCCCCGGGGGAAGGGGGAGGTAAGGGAGCTGTTTTTT.

The chain joins TRBV12-3 or TRBV12-4 to TRBJ2-7, with D maybe TRBD1 (5 bases). The length of the CDR3 is 15 residues. V was shortened by 5 bases and J by 2 bases, with 16 bases between the two germline ends. The DNA of the CDR3 is TGTGCCAGCAGTACCACGGGCAGGGAACCCTACGAGCAGTACTTC. Translation gives CASSTTGREPYEQYF.

The chain combines TRBV2 with TRBJ2-1; 11 positions agree with TRBD2. J was trimmed by 8 bases and V by 6 bases; bases with no gene match: 12. The CDR3 sequence is 16 residues long. In germline, CDR1 is SNHLY, CDR2 FYNNEI. This CDR3 is CASSARLAGKFDEQFF. The CDR3 DNA is TGTGCCAGCAGCGCCAGACTAGCGGGAAAATTCGATGAGCAGTTCTTC.

J is TRBJ1-2 and V is TRBV27; 9 positions agree with TRBD1. CDR1 is MNHEY and CDR2 is SMNVEV in the germline V gene (reference sequence). The ends lost 3 bases at V and 8 bases at J; junction bases unmatched: 10. This CDR3 has 15 amino acids. CDR3 in DNA: TGTGCCAGCAGTTTGGGGACAGGGTTGTTTTCCGGCTACACCTTC. Translating it yields CASSLGTGLFSGYTF.

This clonotype was recorded a few times. The chain is built from TRBV27 and TRBJ2-2; TRBD2 matches 9 bases. V dropped 6 bases and J dropped 7; count of bases not matched to a gene: 6. CDR3 length: 14 amino acids. The germline V gene encodes CDR1 MNHEY and CDR2 SMNVEV (reference sequence). CDR3 residues: CASSPSGINGELFF. In DNA form, the CDR3 reads TGTGCCAGCAGCCCTAGCGGGATTAACGGGGAGCTGTTTTTT.

This clonotype was detected ten times or more. This chain uses TRBV9 with TRBJ2-1; maybe TRBD1 (5 bases). The V and J ends lost 0 bases and 5 bases respectively, with 6 bases between them. Germline V gene lookup returns CDR1 SGDLS and CDR2 YYNGEE. The CDR3 contains 13 residues. The CDR3 nucleotides read TGTGCCAGCAGCGTAGAAGGGGACAATGAGCAGTTCTTC. Residues: CASSVEGDNEQFF.

The chain couples TRBV18 to TRBJ2-3, with TRBD2 matching 7 bases. Losses at the gene ends were 3 bases for V and 2 bases for J; bases not matched to a gene: 5. Germline CDR1 KGHSH, CDR2 LQKENI. This CDR3 is built from 15 residues. CDR3 protein: CASSPLAEYTDTQYF. The CDR3 nucleotides read TGTGCCAGCTCACCCCTAGCGGAATACACAGATACGCAGTATTTT.

In its sample, this clonotype was seen a few times. The V and J genes are TRBV4-3 and TRBJ2-3, with a weak D call TRBD1 (7 bases). The CDR3 has 16 amino acids. V lost 1 base, J lost 1 base, and 12 bases lay in between. Germline lookup yields CDR1 LGHNA and CDR2 YSLEER. The CDR3 DNA reads as TGCGCCAGCAGCCAAGGGAGGGGGCGGGGCACAGATACGCAGTATTTT. Amino acid sequence: CASSQGRGRGTDTQYF.

In this sample, this clonotype turned up a few times. V usage is TRBV6-5 and J usage is TRBJ2-5, with a possible D match to TRBD1 (6 bases). The tail of the sequence fits TRBJ2-7 better, so the J call may be wrong. Germline V gene sequence: CDR1 MNHEY, CDR2 SVGAGI. The CDR3 runs 14 residues. The CDR3 nucleotides read TGTGCCAGCAGTCAGGGATGGGGGCGTTCCGAGCAGTACTTC. Translation gives CASSQGWGRSEQYF.

This clonotype has a handful of counts. The gene calls are TRBV28 and TRBJ1-2; 7 bases are shared with TRBD1. The CDR3 spans 12 residues. Germline loops: CDR1 MDHEN, CDR2 SYDVKM. Trimming took 5 bases from V and 7 from J; bases not matched to a gene: 4. As DNA, the CDR3 is TGTGCCAGCAGTCCCCAGGGGGGTGGCTACACCTTC. Protein product: CASSPQGGGYTF.

This clonotype was recorded a few times. The V gene is TRBV5-1, the J gene TRBJ2-3; the D call may be TRBD1 or TRBD2 (5 bases each). The V end lost 4 bases, the J end lost 5 bases, and 20 bases lay between the germline ends. The CDR3 length is 16 residues. Per the germline V gene, CDR1 is SGHRS and CDR2 is YFSETQ. The CDR3 reads CASSKGRSSGVDTQYF. CDR3 DNA: TGCGCCAGCAGCAAGGGGCGTTCAAGCGGAGTAGATACGCAGTATTTT.

This CDR3 reads CASSQGGGSPLHF. CDR3 sequence (DNA): TGTGCCAGCAGTCAAGGGGGTGGGTCACCCCTCCACTTT. The chain combines TRBV27 with TRBJ1-6; possibly TRBD1 for D (6 bases). CDR1 MNHEY and CDR2 SMNVEV come from the germline V gene (reference sequence). Trimming cost V 5 bases and J 10 bases, with 12 bases left between them. The CDR3 has 13 residues.

This chain uses TRBV7-9 with TRBJ2-6; no reliable D call. The germline gives CDR1 SEHNR, CDR2 FQNEAQ (reference sequence). V was pared by 5 bases and J by 3 bases, with 14 bases between. CDR3 length: 16 residues. The CDR3 region has the DNA TGTGCCAGCAGCGCGCTTAGTTCTAATGGGGCCAACGTCCTGACTTTC. It codes for CASSALSSNGANVLTF.

In this sample, this clonotype turned up many times. The V call is TRBV18, the J call TRBJ2-2; the match to TRBD2 covers 11 bases. The V and J ends lost 8 bases and 4 bases, in that order; junction bases with no gene match: 6. Germline CDR1 reads KGHSH; CDR2 reads LQKENI. This CDR3 contains 15 residues. CDR3: CASSPGTSGTGELFF. Written as DNA, the CDR3 is TGTGCCAGCAGCCCCGGGACTAGCGGCACCGGGGAGCTGTTTTTT. Full variable domain (remainder filled in from reference TRBV18 and TRBJ2-2): NAGVMQNPRHLVRRRGQEARLRCSPMKGHSHVYWYRQLPEEGLKFMVYLQKENIIDESGMPKERFSAEFPKEGPSILRIQQVVRGDSAAYFCASSPGTSGTGELFFGEGSRLTVL.

The genes are TRBV29-1 and TRBJ2-7; the match to TRBD1 covers 9 bases. CDR1 and CDR2 (germline): SQVTM, ANQGSEA. The CDR3 has 12 residues. The V segment lost 5 bases and the J segment 5 bases; nucleotides outside the gene matches: 4. As DNA, the CDR3 is TGCAGCGTTCGGGGACAGGGTGACGAGCAGTACTTC. Amino acids: CSVRGQGDEQYF.

The CDR3 is CASSPTGTGGAQPQHF. The CDR3 nucleotides are TGTGCCAGCAGCCCGACCGGGACAGGGGGAGCTCAGCCCCAGCATTTT. The genes are TRBV25-1 and TRBJ1-5, with 11 bases that match TRBD1. After removal of 6 bases from V and 6 bases from J, the junction contained 10 bases not matched to a gene. Per germline, CDR1 MGHDK and CDR2 SYGVNS. The length of the CDR3 is 16 residues.

V and J are TRBV5-1 and TRBJ2-5; D not certain. The J call may be in error: the DNA end matches TRBJ2-1 better. CDR1 SGHRS and CDR2 YFSETQ come from the germline V gene. The CDR3 runs to 16 residues. CDR3 in amino acids: CASSLVVLPAYNEQFF. In DNA form, the CDR3 reads TGCGCCAGCAGCTTGGTTGTCTTGCCCGCTTACAATGAGCAGTTCTTC.

This clonotype has a handful of counts. The chain joins TRBV21-1 to TRBJ2-1. TRBV21-1 is described as a pseudogene. The CDR3 spans 13 residues. This CDR3 reads CASSKELFDEQFF. The DNA for the CDR3 is TGTGCCAGCAGCAAAGAACTTTTCGATGAGCAGTTCTTC.

The V gene is TRBV7-8, the J gene TRBJ2-5; D possibly matches TRBD1 or TRBD2 (5 bases each). Germline loops: CDR1 SGHVS, CDR2 FQNEAQ. Trimming shortened V by 2 bases and J by 5 bases, and 15 bases separated the two germline ends. The length of the CDR3 is 15 residues. The CDR3 here is CASSLWDAEGETQYF. The DNA of the CDR3 is TGTGCCAGCAGCTTATGGGACGCCGAAGGGGAGACCCAGTACTTC. The full variable domain, rest sourced from reference TRBV7-8 and TRBJ2-5, is GAGVSQSPRYKVAKRGQDVALRCDPISGHVSLFWYQQALGQGPEFLTYFQNEAQLDKSGLPSDRFFAERPEGSVSTLKIQRTQQEDSAVYLCASSLWDAEGETQYFGPGTRLLVL.

This clonotype has more than one count but fewer than ten. The V and J genes are TRBV4-3 and TRBJ2-1; tentatively, D is TRBD1 (6 bases). Trimming left V 3 bases short and J 0 bases short, with 9 bases between. The CDR3 sequence is 15 residues long. Per germline, CDR1 LGHNA and CDR2 YSLEER. The CDR3 spells CASSQIRGSYNEQFF. The CDR3 bases are TGCGCCAGCAGCCAGATCAGGGGCTCCTACAATGAGCAGTTCTTC.